Listed below are T cell receptor beta chains from one sample, sequenced in a study of cytomegalovirus exposure and HLA in healthy donors. Using immunoSEQ multiplex PCR, the repertoire was profiled, and TCRdb retains in-frame clones only, with some absent. Of roughly 190,000 clones in the sample, almost 75% are singletons; the top ten hold 3% to 3.5%. Sequencing was done on a sample of PBMCs. The receptors originated from a woman in her 30s in good health and CMV-seropositive. Each CDR3 is given with its conserved first and last residue. Each record gives: J gene, V gene, D gene, clone size, CDR3 DNA, CDR3 protein. D genes are given only for firm matches. Only some rows state a clone size, as once, few, many or a class for expanded clones.

>TRBJ1-4|TRBV2|.|.
TGTGCCAGCAGTGAAGGGGAGGGGTGGGAAAAACTGTTTTTT
CASSEGEGWEKLFF
>TRBJ1-1|TRBV27|.|.
TGTGCCAGCAGTTTATCGGGGGCGTTGAACACTGAAGCTTTCTTT
CASSLSGALNTEAFF
>TRBJ2-7|TRBV6-1|TRBD2|.
TGTGCCAGCAGTCTCGGGACTAGCGGGAGCCCCGAGCAGTACTTC
CASSLGTSGSPEQYF
>TRBJ1-1|TRBV27|TRBD1|.
TGTGCCAGCAGTTTCATGATTTCAGGGGGTAGGGGTGAAGCTTTCTTT
CASSFMISGGRGEAFF
>TRBJ1-4|TRBV27|.|.
TGTGCCAGCAGCCCCGGTAGAACTAATGAAAAACTGTTTTTT
CASSPGRTNEKLFF
>TRBJ1-1|TRBV6-6|.|.
TGTGCCAGCAGCCCTCCAGGGGCGAACACTGAAGCTTTCTTT
CASSPPGANTEAFF
>TRBJ2-7|TRBV19|.|.
TGTGCCAGTAGTATTCCTCCCTCCTACGAGCAGTACTTC
CASSIPPSYEQYF
>TRBJ1-1|TRBV27|.|.
TGTGCCAGCAGCTTCGGGGGGGCCGCTGCGAACACTGAAGCTTTCTTT
CASSFGGAAANTEAFF
>TRBJ2-7|TRBV6-1|TRBD1|once
TGTGCCAGCAGTGATGGACAGGGGAACGAGCAGTACTTC
CASSDGQGNEQYF
>TRBJ2-7|TRBV12-2|.|.
TGTGCAAGTCGTCCCGACGCGTTGGGGGCGCATCAAACGTTCCACGAGCAGTACTTC
CASRPDALGAHQTFHEQYF
>TRBJ2-6|TRBV14|TRBD1|.
TGTGCCAGCAGCCACCTCGGACAGGGTGGGTCTGGGGCCAACGTCCTGACTTTC
CASSHLGQGGSGANVLTF
>TRBJ1-1|TRBV19|TRBD1|once
TGTGCCAGTGGGACAGGGGGCGTAACTGAAGCTTTCTTT
CASGTGGVTEAFF
>TRBJ2-7|TRBV19|.|.
TGTGCCAGTAGCTCACAGGAGATCTCCTACGAGCAGTACTTC
CASSSQEISYEQYF
>TRBJ1-1|TRBV7-9|TRBD1|.
TGTGCCAGCAGCTTAGGGCACAGGGGCAAGAACACTGAAGCTTTCTTT
CASSLGHRGKNTEAFF
>TRBJ2-7|TRBV5-5|.|.
TGTGCCAGCAGCTTGTACTACGAGCAGTACTTC
CASSLYYEQYF
>TRBJ2-7|TRBV7-9|.|.
TGTTCCAGCAGCTTAGTCGGCGGCCCAAATTCCTACGAGCAGTACTTC
CSSSLVGGPNSYEQYF
>TRBJ2-7|TRBV28|TRBD2|.
TGTGCCAGCAGTTTCCTAGGACTAGCTGACTACGAGCAGTACTTC
CASSFLGLADYEQYF
>TRBJ2-3|TRBV19|TRBD2|.
TGTGCCAGTAGCAACTGGGAGGGATCAGATACGCAGTATTTT
CASSNWEGSDTQYF
>TRBJ2-5|TRBV6-5|.|.
TGTGCCAGCAGAACCGCGGGGGAGACCCAGTACTTC
CASRTAGETQYF
>TRBJ1-2|TRBV19|.|once
TGTGCCAGTAGGGGCTTTGAGGGCTACACCTTC
CASRGFEGYTF
>TRBJ2-7|TRBV11-2|TRBD1|.
TGTGCCAGCAGCCCTTGGACAGGGGGCGCTTCCGAGCAGTACTTC
CASSPWTGGASEQYF
>TRBJ2-1|TRBV19|TRBD2|.
TGTGCCAGTAGCCGAACGGGACTAGCGGGAACAAATGAGCAGTTCTTC
CASSRTGLAGTNEQFF
>TRBJ2-1|TRBV27|.|.
TGTGCCAGCAGTTCGGACAGCTACAATGAGCAGTTCTTC
CASSSDSYNEQFF
>TRBJ2-7|TRBV6-1|.|few
TGTGCCAGCAGTGAAGCGCGGCAGAAGCCCTACGAGCAGTACTTC
CASSEARQKPYEQYF
>TRBJ1-5|TRBV19|.|.
TGTGCCAGTACCACCAATTACAGGGGCAATCAGCCCCAGCATTTT
CASTTNYRGNQPQHF
>TRBJ1-3|TRBV7-8|.|.
TGTGCCAGCAGCTTATACCCAGGCTCTGGAAACACCATATATTTT
CASSLYPGSGNTIYF
>TRBJ1-1|TRBV25-1|.|.
TGTGCCAGCAGTGAATCGGTCCTAGCAGGAATCACTGAAGCTTTCTTT
CASSESVLAGITEAFF
>TRBJ1-2|TRBV27|TRBD1|.
TGTGCCAGCAGGGGGGGACAGGGACGAGGGATCTATGGCTACACCTTC
CASRGGQGRGIYGYTF
>TRBJ2-1|TRBV4-1|TRBD2|.
TGCGCCAGCAGCCTCTCCAGCAATAGAGGGAGGGCCCTCGCTGCCTACAATGAGCAGTTCTTC
CASSLSSNRGRALAAYNEQFF
>TRBJ2-7|TRBV5-1|.|few
TGCGCCAGCAGCTTGGGGACAGGGAGGGTCCACGAGCAGTACTTC
CASSLGTGRVHEQYF
>TRBJ2-7|TRBV11-2|.|once
TGTGCCAGCAGCTTAGCCAGGGCCTACGAGCAGTACTTC
CASSLARAYEQYF
>TRBJ2-7|TRBV27|TRBD2|.
TGTGCCAGCAGCCTTAGCGGGAGTCCCTACGAGCAGTACTTC
CASSLSGSPYEQYF
>TRBJ2-7|TRBV15|.|.
TGTGCCACCCAGGGGAGCTCCTACGAGCAGTACTTC
CATQGSSYEQYF
>TRBJ1-2|TRBV25-1|TRBD1|few
TGTGCCAGCAGTATAGACAGGGGAATACGGGGCTACACCTTC
CASSIDRGIRGYTF
>TRBJ1-1|TRBV28|TRBD1|.
TGTGCCAGCAGTTTATCCCCTATTCGGACAGGGTTATTCACTGAAGCTTTCTTT
CASSLSPIRTGLFTEAFF
>TRBJ2-2|TRBV7-6|.|.
TGTGCCAGCAGCCGCGGGTTGGGCCGGGAGCTGTTTTTT
CASSRGLGRELFF
>TRBJ2-1|TRBV29-1|TRBD2|few
TGCAGCGTCGGACTAGCGGGAGGGGGTGAGCAGTTCTTC
CSVGLAGGGEQFF
>TRBJ1-2|TRBV11-2|TRBD1|.
TGTGCCAGCAGCGAAACAGGGGTTGGCTACACCTTC
CASSETGVGYTF
>TRBJ1-5|TRBV6-6|.|.
TGTGCCAGCAGCCCCCCTGGACGGACTGATGATCAGCCCCAGCATTTT
CASSPPGRTDDQPQHF
>TRBJ2-3|TRBV11-3|TRBD2|.
TGTGCCAGCAGCTTAGAATCGACTAGCGGGAGATATACGCAGTATTTT
CASSLESTSGRYTQYF
>TRBJ2-3|TRBV2|TRBD2|.
TGTGCCAGCAGTGAAGACGGCGGGAGCCCAGATACGCAGTATTTT
CASSEDGGSPDTQYF
>TRBJ1-1|TRBV6-6|.|.
TGTGCCAGCAGCTCCCAACAGGGAATGAACACTGAAGCTTTCTTT
CASSSQQGMNTEAFF
>TRBJ2-5|TRBV5-1|TRBD1|.
TGCGCCAGCAGCTCGCCGGGACAGGGAGGGGAGACCCAGTACTTC
CASSSPGQGGETQYF
>TRBJ1-1|TRBV4-1|.|.
TGCGCCAGCAGCCAAGAGGCGGCAGGGGTGAACACTGAAGCTTTCTTT
CASSQEAAGVNTEAFF
>TRBJ1-2|TRBV5-4|.|.
TGTGCCAGCAGACAGGTTGCTAACTATGGCTACACCTTC
CASRQVANYGYTF
>TRBJ1-4|TRBV28|TRBD1|.
TGTGCCAGCAGTGGATACGGGACAGGGGCTGAAAAACTGTTTTTT
CASSGYGTGAEKLFF
>TRBJ1-3|TRBV6-1|.|medium-sized
TGTGCCAGCAGGAGGGGGAGTGGAAACACCATATATTTT
CASRRGSGNTIYF
>TRBJ1-5|TRBV28|.|.
TGTGCCAGCAGTTTTGGCGGAACCCCCAATCAGCCCCAGCATTTT
CASSFGGTPNQPQHF
>TRBJ2-2|TRBV7-6|TRBD1|.
TGTGCCAGCAGCCAATACAGGGGGCCGAACACCGGGGAGCTGTTTTTT
CASSQYRGPNTGELFF
>TRBJ2-5|TRBV5-1|TRBD1|.
TGCGCCAGCAGCTTAACCGGGACAGAAGAGACCCAGTACTTC
CASSLTGTEETQYF
>TRBJ2-7|TRBV27|TRBD1|.
TGTGCCAGCGGAAGGACAGGGATGGCCTACGAGCAGTACTTC
CASGRTGMAYEQYF
>TRBJ2-3|TRBV12-5|.|.
TGTGCTAGTGGTTCCCCTAGCACAGATACGCAGTATTTT
CASGSPSTDTQYF
>TRBJ2-1|TRBV6-1|.|.
TGTGCCAGCAGTGAAAGGGGAGGCAATGAGCAGTTCTTC
CASSERGGNEQFF
>TRBJ1-2|TRBV14|TRBD1|.
TGTGCCAGCAGCCGACGGACAGGACCCAACTATGGCTACACCTTC
CASSRRTGPNYGYTF
>TRBJ2-4|TRBV28|TRBD1|few
TGTGCCAGCAGTTTCCCGGACAGGGACAAAAACATTCAGTACTTC
CASSFPDRDKNIQYF